A single T cell receptor beta chain is shown here with its context. The antigen it binds to is not known. No base-level quality is on record; no much larger clone is a single base apart. The same CDR3 can be traced to other DNA sequences in this sample. Participants in the prospective study were enrolled through a virtual design, were aged roughly 18 to 95 years, and lived in approximately 24 United States geographic areas. In the prospective study, cohorts were assigned on the basis of participant-reported clinical history obtained from a screening survey and a study questionnaire. Mobile phlebotomists in the prospective study collected whole blood, serum and a nasopharyngeal or oropharyngeal swab from every participant. Participants in the prospective study had the option to provide additional blood draws and questionnaires over an approximately 2-month period. Blood samples from the prospective study were shipped frozen or at room temperature prior to DNA extraction.

The trim is 6 bases for V and 3 bases for J, with a gap of 12 bases between the germline ends. The CDR3 covers 13 residues, taking in both the cysteine and the phenylalanine. The CDR3 DNA has 39 bases and is translated from base 1. These data come from a study of blood T cell repertoires in COVID-19 (dated by TCRdb to the early 2020s). The study in broad terms: The collaborator samples originated in the United States, Italy and Spain and spanned the acute and convalescent phases of COVID-19. The prospective study material was composed of cDNA or gDNA derived from T cells, B-cell-depleted T cells, or PBMCs. Subjects who had been exposed to COVID-19, were actively infected with it, or had recovered from it provided the deeply sampled blood TCRbeta repertoires that made up the dataset. The repertoires were released in a freely available public database intended as a resource for research on the immune response to SARS-CoV-2. Samples came from the ongoing ImmuneRACE study (first 160 participants) plus 1,254 subjects from 6 global collaborators. A de-identified subject ID, COVID-19 status, age in years and sex were almost always included in the sample metadata. Where HLA class I and class II types were available, the types were taken from metadata supplied by the sample provider, not from assay-based typing. Findings and caveats that apply to the study as a whole: The amount of clinical and demographic metadata varied by source and participant and was provided uncurated.

The immunoSEQ Assay, a bias-controlled multiplex PCR, was used to amplify TCRbeta CDR3 regions from genomic DNA. As for the authors' bioinformatics: Nucleated cell counts per sample were estimated from amplification of reference gene primers within the assay. To quantify the absolute abundance of each unique TCRbeta CDR3 rearrangement, sequence reads were collapsed and filtered. For each sample, productive Simpson clonality was calculated as the square root of Simpson's diversity index across productive rearrangements. TCRdb took over this immuneACCESS table, retaining in-frame rearrangements with V and J assigned. Such tables are incomplete; in checked studies, under half of the missing clones stem from an unresolved V gene, and the remainder is unexplained. That table supplies the V and J calls and clone size; D and trimming were determined from the DNA. The sample table shows 470,000 or so clones, and roughly 85% are seen once. Jointly, the top ten make up about 2% of the sample.

The V and J genes are TRBV12-3 or TRBV12-4 and TRBJ2-7; the D region possibly corresponds to TRBD2 (6 bases align). Sequencing used PBMCs or T cells enriched from blood (not recorded which). The receptor's source is a woman between 18 and 30 years old with acute COVID-19. The CDR3 is CASSGTASYEQYF. The bases are TGTGCCAGCAGCGGGACTGCAAGCTACGAGCAGTACTTC.